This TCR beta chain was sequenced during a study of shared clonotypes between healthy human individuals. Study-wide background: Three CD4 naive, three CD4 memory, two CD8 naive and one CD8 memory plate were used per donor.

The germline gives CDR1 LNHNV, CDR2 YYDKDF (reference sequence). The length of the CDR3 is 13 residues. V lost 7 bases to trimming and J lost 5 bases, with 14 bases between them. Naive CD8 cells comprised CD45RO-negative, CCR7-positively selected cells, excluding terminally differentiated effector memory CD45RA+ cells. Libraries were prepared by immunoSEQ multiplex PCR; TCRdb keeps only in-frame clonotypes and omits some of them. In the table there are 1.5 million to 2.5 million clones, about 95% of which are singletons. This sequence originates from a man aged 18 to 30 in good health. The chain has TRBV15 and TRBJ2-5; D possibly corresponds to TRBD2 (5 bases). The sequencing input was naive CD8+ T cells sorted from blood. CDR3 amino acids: CATNSKGEETQYF. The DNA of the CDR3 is TGTGCCACCAACTCCAAGGGAGAGGAGACCCAGTACTTC.